This T cell receptor (beta chain) was identified in a study of beta chain features in type 1 diabetes. From germline, CDR1 is SEHNR and CDR2 FQNEAQ (reference sequence). There are 15 residues in the CDR3. The V and J ends lost 1 base and 1 base respectively, with 10 bases between them. A remark on this clone: Its antigen is not known.

TCRB transcripts that were expressed got sequenced, as all of the isolated RNA had been reverse transcribed. The data were produced by immunoSEQ multiplex PCR, yet TCRdb's version contains in-frame clones alone and is incomplete. The sample lists some 410,000 clones; over 9.5% were seen once. Study results and caveats: The naive, central memory and Treg TCRB repertoires showed an apparent similarity that was greater among patients than among healthy donors.

The chain combines TRBV7-9 with TRBJ1-1; D is undetermined. This clonotype was obtained from a woman between 18 and 30 years old in good health. Sequencing was done on a sample of naive CD4+ T cells from blood. The CDR3 DNA follows: TGTGCCAGCAGCTTAGTGACGGGAGGGAACACTGAAGCTTTCTTT. Translating it yields CASSLVTGGNTEAFF.